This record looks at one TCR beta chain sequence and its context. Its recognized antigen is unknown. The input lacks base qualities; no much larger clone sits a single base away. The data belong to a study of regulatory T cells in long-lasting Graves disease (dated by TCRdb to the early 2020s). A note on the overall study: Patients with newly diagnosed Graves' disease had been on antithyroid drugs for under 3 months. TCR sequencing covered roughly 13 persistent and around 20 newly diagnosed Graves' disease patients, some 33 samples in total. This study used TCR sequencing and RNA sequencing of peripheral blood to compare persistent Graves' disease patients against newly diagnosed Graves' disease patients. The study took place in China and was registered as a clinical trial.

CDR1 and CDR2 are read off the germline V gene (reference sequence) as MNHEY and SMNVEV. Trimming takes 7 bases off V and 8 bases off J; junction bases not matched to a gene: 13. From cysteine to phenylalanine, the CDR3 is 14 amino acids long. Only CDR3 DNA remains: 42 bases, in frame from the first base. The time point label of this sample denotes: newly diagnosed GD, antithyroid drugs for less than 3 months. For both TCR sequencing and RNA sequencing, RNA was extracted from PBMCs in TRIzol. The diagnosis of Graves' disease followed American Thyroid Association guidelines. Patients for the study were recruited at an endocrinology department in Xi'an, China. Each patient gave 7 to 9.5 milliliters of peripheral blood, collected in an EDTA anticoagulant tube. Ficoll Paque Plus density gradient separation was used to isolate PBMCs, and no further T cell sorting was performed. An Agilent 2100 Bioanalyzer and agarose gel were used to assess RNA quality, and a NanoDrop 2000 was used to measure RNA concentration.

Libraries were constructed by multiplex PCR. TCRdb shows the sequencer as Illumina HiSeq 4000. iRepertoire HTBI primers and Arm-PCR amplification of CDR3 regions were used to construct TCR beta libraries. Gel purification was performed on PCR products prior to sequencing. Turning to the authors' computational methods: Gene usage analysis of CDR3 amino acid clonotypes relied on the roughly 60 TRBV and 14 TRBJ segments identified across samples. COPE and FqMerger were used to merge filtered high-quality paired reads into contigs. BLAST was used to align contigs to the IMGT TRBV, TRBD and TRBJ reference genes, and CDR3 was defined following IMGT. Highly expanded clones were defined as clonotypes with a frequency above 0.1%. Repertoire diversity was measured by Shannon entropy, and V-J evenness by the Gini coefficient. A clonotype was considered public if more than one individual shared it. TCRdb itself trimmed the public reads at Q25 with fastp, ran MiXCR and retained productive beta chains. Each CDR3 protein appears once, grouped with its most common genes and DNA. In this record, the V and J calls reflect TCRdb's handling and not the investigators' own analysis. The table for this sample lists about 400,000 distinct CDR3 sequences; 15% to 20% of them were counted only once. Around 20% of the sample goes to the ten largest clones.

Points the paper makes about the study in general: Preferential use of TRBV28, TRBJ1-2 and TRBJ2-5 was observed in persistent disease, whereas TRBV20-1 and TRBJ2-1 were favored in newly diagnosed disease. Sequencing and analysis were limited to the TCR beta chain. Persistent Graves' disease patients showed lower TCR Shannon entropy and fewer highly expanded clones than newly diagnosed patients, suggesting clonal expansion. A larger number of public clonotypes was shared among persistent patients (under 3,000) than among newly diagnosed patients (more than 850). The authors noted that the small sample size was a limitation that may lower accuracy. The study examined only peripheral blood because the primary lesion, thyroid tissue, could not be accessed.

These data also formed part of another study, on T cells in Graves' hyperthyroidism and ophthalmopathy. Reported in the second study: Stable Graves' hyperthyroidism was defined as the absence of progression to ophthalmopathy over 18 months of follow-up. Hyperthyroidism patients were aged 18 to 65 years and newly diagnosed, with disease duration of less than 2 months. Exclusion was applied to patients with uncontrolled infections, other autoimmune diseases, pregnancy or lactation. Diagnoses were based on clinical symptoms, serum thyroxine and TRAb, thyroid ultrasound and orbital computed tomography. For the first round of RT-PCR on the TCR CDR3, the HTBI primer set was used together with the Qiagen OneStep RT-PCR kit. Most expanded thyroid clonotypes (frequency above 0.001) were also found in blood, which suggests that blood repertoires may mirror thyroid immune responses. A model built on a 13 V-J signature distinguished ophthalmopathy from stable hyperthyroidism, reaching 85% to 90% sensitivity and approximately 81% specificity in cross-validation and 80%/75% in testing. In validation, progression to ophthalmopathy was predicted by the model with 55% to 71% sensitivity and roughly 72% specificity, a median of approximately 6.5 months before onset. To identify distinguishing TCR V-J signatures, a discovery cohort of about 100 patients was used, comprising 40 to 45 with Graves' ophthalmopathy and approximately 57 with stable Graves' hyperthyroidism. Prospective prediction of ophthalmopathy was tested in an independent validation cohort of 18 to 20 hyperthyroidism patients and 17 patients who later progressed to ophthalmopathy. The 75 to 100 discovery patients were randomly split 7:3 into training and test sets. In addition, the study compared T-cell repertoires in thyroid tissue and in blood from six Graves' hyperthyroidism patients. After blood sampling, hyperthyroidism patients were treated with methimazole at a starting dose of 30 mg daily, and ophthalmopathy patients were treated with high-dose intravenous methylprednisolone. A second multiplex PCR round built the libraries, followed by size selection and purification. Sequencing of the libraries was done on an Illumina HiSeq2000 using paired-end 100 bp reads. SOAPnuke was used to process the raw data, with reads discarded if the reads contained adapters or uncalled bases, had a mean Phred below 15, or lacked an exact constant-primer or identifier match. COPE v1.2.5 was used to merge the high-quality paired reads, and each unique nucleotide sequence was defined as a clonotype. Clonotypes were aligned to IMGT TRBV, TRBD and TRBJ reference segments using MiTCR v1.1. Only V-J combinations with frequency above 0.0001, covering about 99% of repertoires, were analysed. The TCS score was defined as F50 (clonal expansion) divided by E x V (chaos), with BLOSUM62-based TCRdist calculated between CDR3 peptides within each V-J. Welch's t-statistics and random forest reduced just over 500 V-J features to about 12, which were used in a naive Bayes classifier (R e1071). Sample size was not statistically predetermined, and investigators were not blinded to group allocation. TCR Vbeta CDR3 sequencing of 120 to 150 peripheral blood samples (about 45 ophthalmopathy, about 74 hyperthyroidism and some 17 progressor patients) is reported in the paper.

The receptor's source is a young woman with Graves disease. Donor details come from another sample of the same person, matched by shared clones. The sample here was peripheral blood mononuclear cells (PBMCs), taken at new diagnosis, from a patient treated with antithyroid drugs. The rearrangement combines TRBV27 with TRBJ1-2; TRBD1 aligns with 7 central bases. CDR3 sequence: CASKGRGRIGGYTF. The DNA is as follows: TGTGCCAGCAAAGGAAGGGGGCGTATCGGGGGCTACACCTTC.